Listed below are T cell receptor beta chains from one sample, sequenced in a study of early T cells in non-severe SARS-CoV-2 infection. MiXCR was run by TCRdb on the 5' RACE reads, yielding one entry per CDR3 protein. The table has 53,000 or so distinct CDR3 sequences, around 10% seen once. The sample was whole blood, taken at baseline. The receptor source for this set is an adult who was a healthcare worker with PCR-confirmed SARS-CoV-2 infection or an uninfected control (not recorded which). The CDR3 runs from the conserved cysteine through the conserved F or W. Each record gives: V gene, J gene, CDR3 length, clone size, D gene, CDR3 DNA, CDR3 protein. The D gene is left open where the match is weak. Expanded clones are given a class, and other clones once, few, many or no size at all.

>TRBV24-1|TRBJ2-1|15|medium-sized|NA
TGTGCCACCAGGGCCCCGAGAGTTTCGTACAATGAGCAGTTCTTC
CATRAPRVSYNEQFF
>TRBV11-3|TRBJ1-1|13|NA|NA
TGTGCCAGCAGCTTAAATCGGTACACTGAAGCTTTCTTT
CASSLNRYTEAFF
>TRBV5-1|TRBJ2-7|12|once|TRBD1
TGCGCCAGCGGCAAGACAGGGAGCGAGCAGTACTTC
CASGKTGSEQYF
>TRBV27|TRBJ2-7|15|few|NA
TGTGCCAGCAGTTTCTGGAGGGGGGGAGTGGAGGAGCAGTACTTC
CASSFWRGGVEEQYF
>TRBV4-1|TRBJ2-5|13|NA|NA
TGCGCCAGCGCCGCCGTGGAGGGAGAGACCCAGTACTTC
CASAAVEGETQYF
>TRBV25-1|TRBJ2-7|13|NA|NA
TGTACCAAGATATGGGCGGGGATACACGAGCAGTACTTC
CTKIWAGIHEQYF
>TRBV4-1|TRBJ1-2|16|NA|NA
TGCGCCAGCAGCCAAGATATTTCCAGGGCGAACTATGGCTACACCTTC
CASSQDISRANYGYTF
>TRBV7-2|TRBJ1-6|13|few|NA
TGTGCCAGCAGCTTAGCCGGCAGGGACGACCTCCACTTT
CASSLAGRDDLHF
>TRBV4-2|TRBJ2-3|14|NA|TRBD1
TGTGCCAGCAGCCAAGACGGTGCAGGGGGTACGCAGTATTTT
CASSQDGAGGTQYF
>TRBV11-2|TRBJ2-5|16|NA|NA
TGTGCCAGCAGCTTAGGAGTACTGGGGATCGGAGAGACCCAGTACTTC
CASSLGVLGIGETQYF
>TRBV6-5|TRBJ2-7|15|NA|TRBD1
TGTGCCAGCAGTTACTTCGGGACAGGGGGCGACGAGCAGTACTTC
CASSYFGTGGDEQYF
>TRBV21-1|TRBJ1-1|15|few|NA
TGTGCCAGCAGCAAACACGTTACGATGAACACTGAAGCTTTCTTT
CASSKHVTMNTEAFF
>TRBV20-1|TRBJ1-2|14|NA|TRBD1
TGCAGTGCTAACCGGGACAGGGGCGGCTATGGCTACACCTTC
CSANRDRGGYGYTF
>TRBV11-2|TRBJ2-1|14|few|NA
TGTGCCAGCAGCTTAGGGGGTTATTTCTATGAGCAGTTCTTC
CASSLGGYFYEQFF
>TRBV5-8|TRBJ2-1|15|many|TRBD2
TGTGCCAGCAGCCCCCGGAGCGGGAGAGGTAATGAGCAGTTCTTC
CASSPRSGRGNEQFF
>TRBV11-2|TRBJ2-2|16|NA|NA
TGTGCCAGCAGCTTCACCCAAAACAGGGTTACCGGGGAGCTGTTTTTT
CASSFTQNRVTGELFF
>TRBV9|TRBJ2-5|15|few|NA
TGTGCCAGCAGCGTAGATGGCACTAAGGCGGAGACCCAGTACTTC
CASSVDGTKAETQYF
>TRBV2|TRBJ2-3|16|NA|NA
TGTGCCAGCAGTGACTCGGGACTGTCTAGCACAGATACGCAGTATTTT
CASSDSGLSSTDTQYF
>TRBV7-3|TRBJ2-2|14|few|NA
TGTGCCAGCAGCCCGGATCTAGTGGGCGGGGAGCTGTTTTTT
CASSPDLVGGELFF
>TRBV7-2|TRBJ2-7|16|few|NA
TGTGCCAGCAGCTTAGCGTCAGGGGTCCTCTCCTACGAGCAGTACTTC
CASSLASGVLSYEQYF
>TRBV20-1|TRBJ2-7|13|few|TRBD2
TGCAGTGCTAGAGGGCTAGCGGGAGTTGAGCAGTACTTC
CSARGLAGVEQYF
>TRBV29-1|TRBJ1-1|11|NA|TRBD1
TGCGGCTACCGACAGGGCCCTGAAGCTTTCTTT
CGYRQGPEAFF
>TRBV7-2|TRBJ1-5|15|NA|TRBD1
TGTGCCAGCAGCCAAACCGGGACAGCCAGTCAGCCCCAGCATTTT
CASSQTGTASQPQHF
>TRBV6-2/TRBV6-3|TRBJ2-7|16|many|NA
TGTGCCAGCAGTTACAGCCTTGGCCAGGGTTCCTACGAGCAGTACTTC
CASSYSLGQGSYEQYF
>TRBV11-2|TRBJ1-2|13|many|NA
TGTGCCAGCAGCGCGACAGACGCCTATGGCTACACCTTC
CASSATDAYGYTF
>TRBV5-1|TRBJ2-6|14|few|NA
TGCGCCAGCAGCTGGGCAGCCGGGGCCAACGTCCTGACTTTC
CASSWAAGANVLTF
>TRBV28|TRBJ1-6|14|many|TRBD1
TGTGCCAGCAGTAAGGGACAGGATAATTCACCCCTCCACTTT
CASSKGQDNSPLHF
>TRBV6-2/TRBV6-3|TRBJ2-7|15|few|TRBD2
TGTGCCAGCAGCCTCGGGGGGACTTTCTCCTACGAGCAGTACTTC
CASSLGGTFSYEQYF
>TRBV18|TRBJ2-7|11|few|NA
TGTGCCAGCTCCGGCCTCAACGAGCAGTACTTC
CASSGLNEQYF
>TRBV5-6|TRBJ2-7|15|NA|NA
TGTGCCAGCAGCGGAAACCTAGGCCTCTCCTACGAGCAGTACTTC
CASSGNLGLSYEQYF
>TRBV19|TRBJ1-5|17|many|NA
TGTGCCAGTAGTATTCACAGGAACCCGACGGGCAATCAGCCCCAGCATTTT
CASSIHRNPTGNQPQHF
>TRBV7-8|TRBJ2-2|15|NA|NA
TGTGCCAGCAGCCGTCGGGACGGACTCACCGGGGAGCTGTTTTTT
CASSRRDGLTGELFF
>TRBV10-2|TRBJ2-7|15|few|TRBD1
TGCGCCAGCAGTGAGCGGGACAGGGGGAACTACGAGCAGTACTTC
CASSERDRGNYEQYF
>TRBV6-4|TRBJ2-1|15|few|TRBD2
TGTGCCAGCAGTGTTGCGGGAGGGTCCCTCAATGAGCAGTTCTTC
CASSVAGGSLNEQFF
>TRBV6-2/TRBV6-3|TRBJ2-2|17|NA|NA
TGTGCCAGCAGTTACCTCGGCGGGGGCGCGAACACCGGGGAGCTGTTTTTT
CASSYLGGGANTGELFF
>TRBV7-2|TRBJ2-5|13|few|NA
TGTGCCAGCAAAAGGCTAGCGCAAGAGACCCAGTACTTC
CASKRLAQETQYF
>TRBV11-2|TRBJ1-3|12|few|NA
TGTGCCAGCAGCTTACCAGTCAACACCATATATTTT
CASSLPVNTIYF
>TRBV2|TRBJ2-2|14|NA|NA
TGTGCCAGCAGTGAAGCCCAGGGCACCGGGGAGCTGTTTTTT
CASSEAQGTGELFF
>TRBV6-2/TRBV6-3|TRBJ2-2|16|many|NA
TGTGCCAGCAGTTTTCTTTTCGGGACATCCACCGGGGAGCTGTTTTTT
CASSFLFGTSTGELFF
>TRBV28|TRBJ2-1|14|NA|TRBD2
TGTGCCAGCAGAGTCGGACTAGCGGGAGGTGAGCAGTTCTTC
CASRVGLAGGEQFF
>TRBV5-1|TRBJ2-7|13|few|NA
TGCGCCAGCAGCTTGGGCGAGTTTAGCGAGCAGTACTTC
CASSLGEFSEQYF
>TRBV5-6|TRBJ1-4|15|few|NA
TGTGCCAGCAGCTTGTGGGAGATGTATAATGAAAAACTGTTTTTT
CASSLWEMYNEKLFF
>TRBV12-3/TRBV12-4|TRBJ2-4|12|many|NA
TGTGCCAGCAGTTTTTTGAGAAACATTCAGTACTTC
CASSFLRNIQYF
>TRBV4-2|TRBJ2-2|16|NA|TRBD2
TGTGCCAGCAGCCAAGATCTAGCGGGAGTGTCCGGGGAGCTGTTTTTT
CASSQDLAGVSGELFF
>TRBV12-3/TRBV12-4|TRBJ1-2|10|many|NA
TGTGCCAGCAGTTTGCAGAGCTACACCTTC
CASSLQSYTF
>TRBV20-1|TRBJ2-1|13|many|NA
TGCAGTGCTAGATTATTCGGGGGAATTGAGCAGTTCTTC
CSARLFGGIEQFF
>TRBV6-5|TRBJ1-2|14|NA|NA
TGTGCCAGCAGTTACTCGTGGGGGGACTATGGCTACACCTTC
CASSYSWGDYGYTF
>TRBV7-2|TRBJ1-6|16|many|NA
TGTGCCAGCAGCTATGTGCGGACAAGTGTCCGATCACCCCTCCACTTT
CASSYVRTSVRSPLHF
>TRBV5-4|TRBJ2-1|19|few|TRBD2
TGTGCCAGCAGCTTGGAAGGGGCTAGCGGGAGAGTCGCCTACAATGAGCAGTTCTTC
CASSLEGASGRVAYNEQFF
>TRBV12-3/TRBV12-4|TRBJ1-5|13|many|NA
TGTGCCAGCAGGGGGTTGTCCAATCAGCCCCAGCATTTT
CASRGLSNQPQHF
>TRBV19|TRBJ2-7|14|many|NA
TGTGCCAGTAGCCTGGGGTTGGGGATCTACGAGCAGTACTTC
CASSLGLGIYEQYF
>TRBV29-1|TRBJ2-7|14|many|TRBD2
TGCAGCGTCGCGGGACTAGCGGGAGAATACGAGCAGTACTTC
CSVAGLAGEYEQYF
>TRBV12-3/TRBV12-4|TRBJ2-1|13|few|NA
TGTGCCAGCAGGTTGGGACTGACTGAGACGCAGTTCTTC
CASRLGLTETQFF